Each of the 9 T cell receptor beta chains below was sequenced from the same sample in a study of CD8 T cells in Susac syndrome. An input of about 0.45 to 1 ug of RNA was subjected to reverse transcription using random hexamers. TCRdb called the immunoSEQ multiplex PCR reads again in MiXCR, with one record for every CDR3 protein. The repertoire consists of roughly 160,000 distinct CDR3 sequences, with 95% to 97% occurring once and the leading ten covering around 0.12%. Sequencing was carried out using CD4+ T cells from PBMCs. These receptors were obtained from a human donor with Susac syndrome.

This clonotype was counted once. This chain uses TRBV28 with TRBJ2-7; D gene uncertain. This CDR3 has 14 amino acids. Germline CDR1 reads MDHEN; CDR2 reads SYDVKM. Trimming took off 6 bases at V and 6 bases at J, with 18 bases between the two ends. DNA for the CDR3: TGTGCCAGCAGAGAGACGGCCCCCCTGAGCGAGCAGTACTTC. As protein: CASRETAPLSEQYF.

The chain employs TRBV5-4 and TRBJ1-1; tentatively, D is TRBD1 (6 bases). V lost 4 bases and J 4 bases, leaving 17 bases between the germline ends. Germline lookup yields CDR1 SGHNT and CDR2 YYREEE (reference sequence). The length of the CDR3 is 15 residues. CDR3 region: CASSPELRGGTEAFF. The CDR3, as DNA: TGTGCCAGCAGCCCCGAACTCAGGGGTGGCACTGAAGCTTTCTTT. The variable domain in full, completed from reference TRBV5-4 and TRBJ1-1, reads ETGVTQSPTHLIKTRGQQVTLRCSSQSGHNTVSWYQQALGQGPQFIFQYYREEENGRGNFPPRFSGLQFPNYSSELNVNALELDDSALYLCASSPELRGGTEAFFGQGTRLTVV.

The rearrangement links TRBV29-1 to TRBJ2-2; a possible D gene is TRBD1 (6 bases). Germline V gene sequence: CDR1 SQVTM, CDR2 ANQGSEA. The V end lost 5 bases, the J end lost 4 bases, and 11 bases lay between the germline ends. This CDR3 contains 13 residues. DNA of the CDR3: TGCAGCGTTTTAAGGGGGTTCACCGGGGAGCTGTTTTTT. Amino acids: CSVLRGFTGELFF.

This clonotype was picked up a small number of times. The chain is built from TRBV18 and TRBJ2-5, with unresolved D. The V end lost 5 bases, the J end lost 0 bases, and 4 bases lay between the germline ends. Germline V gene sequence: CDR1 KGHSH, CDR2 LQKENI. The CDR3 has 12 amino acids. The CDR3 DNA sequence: TGTGCCAGCTCAACCTACCAAGAGACCCAGTACTTC. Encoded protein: CASSTYQETQYF.

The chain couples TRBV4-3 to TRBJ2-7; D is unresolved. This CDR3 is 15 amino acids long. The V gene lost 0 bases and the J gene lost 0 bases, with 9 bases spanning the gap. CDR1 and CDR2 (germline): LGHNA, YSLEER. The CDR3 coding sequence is TGCGCCAGCAGCCAAGAAATGCGTGGCTCCTACGAGCAGTACTTC. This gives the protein CASSQEMRGSYEQYF.

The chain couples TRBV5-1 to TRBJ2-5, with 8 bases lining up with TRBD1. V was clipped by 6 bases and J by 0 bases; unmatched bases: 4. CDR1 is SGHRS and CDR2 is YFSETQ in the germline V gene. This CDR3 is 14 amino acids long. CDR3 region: CASTRTGYQETQYF. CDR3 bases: TGCGCCAGCACCAGGACAGGGTACCAAGAGACCCAGTACTTC. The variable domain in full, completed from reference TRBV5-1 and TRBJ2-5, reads KAGVTQTPRYLIKTRGQQVTLSCSPISGHRSVSWYQQTPGQGLQFLFEYFSETQRNKGNFPGRFSGRQFSNSRSEMNVSTLELGDSALYLCASTRTGYQETQYFGPGTRLLVL.

CDR3 region: CASSLYSAETQYF. CDR3 bases: TGTGCCAGCAGTTTATATTCCGCGGAGACCCAGTACTTC. The chain links TRBV27 to TRBJ2-5; D remains unclear. This CDR3 region has 13 residues. V was trimmed by 1 base and J by 5 bases, leaving 8 bases between them. CDR1 and CDR2 from the germline V gene are MNHEY and SMNVEV (reference sequence).

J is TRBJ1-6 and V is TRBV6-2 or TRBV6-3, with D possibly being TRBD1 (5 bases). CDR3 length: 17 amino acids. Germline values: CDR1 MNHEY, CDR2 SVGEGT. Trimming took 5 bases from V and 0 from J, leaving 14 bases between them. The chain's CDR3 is CASSDPYRSSYNSPLHF. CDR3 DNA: TGTGCCAGCAGTGACCCATACAGGAGCTCCTATAATTCACCCCTCCACTTT.

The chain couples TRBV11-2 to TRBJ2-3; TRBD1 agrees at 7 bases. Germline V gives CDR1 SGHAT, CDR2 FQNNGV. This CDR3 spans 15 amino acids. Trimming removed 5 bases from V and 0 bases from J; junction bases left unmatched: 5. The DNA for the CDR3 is TGTGCCAGCAGCCCATGGACAGGCAGCACAGATACGCAGTATTTT. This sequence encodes CASSPWTGSTDTQYF.